This T cell receptor beta chain was found in a study of cytomegalovirus exposure and HLA in healthy donors. Broader study findings: A few V segments could not be told apart, such as TRBV6-2 and TRBV6-3, and were left out. Reports described diagnosis of cytomegalovirus status by the classifier as highly specific and sensitive. When a later analysis was performed, an Asian-associated ancestry cluster reportedly had fewer N-insertions than the approximately 700-donor mean.

The PCR made use of 60 Vbeta and 13 Jbeta primers. Clones were sequenced by immunoSEQ multiplex PCR, and TCRdb holds only the in-frame ones, with some missing. The table shows some 190,000 clones, with around three quarters occurring only once. A word on this clone: Its specificity is unknown.

The CDR3 has 17 amino acids. The germline V gene encodes CDR1 SEHNR and CDR2 FQNEAQ (reference sequence). V dropped 4 bases and J dropped 2 bases, with 20 bases sitting between them. The sequenced sample consisted of PBMCs. The source of this sequence is a woman in her twenties or thirties in good health and CMV-seropositive. This chain links TRBV7-9 with TRBJ2-5, with D perhaps matching TRBD1 or TRBD2 (9 bases each). The CDR3 loop reads CASSYTGGLAGQETQYF. In DNA form, the CDR3 reads TGTGCCAGCAGCTATACAGGGGGCCTAGCGGGGCAAGAGACCCAGTACTTC. Combining the CDR3 with reference TRBV7-9 and TRBJ2-5 gives the whole variable domain DTGVSQNPRHKITKRGQNVTFRCDPISEHNRLYWYRQTLGQGPEFLTYFQNEAQLEKSRLLSDRFSAERPKGSFSTLEIQRTEQGDSAMYLCASSYTGGLAGQETQYFGPGTRLLVL.